Ten or more counts support the clone carrying this T cell receptor (beta chain). A junction end diverges from the germline sequence, so it may reflect a read error. The data are from a study of T cells in Graves' hyperthyroidism and ophthalmopathy. If no ophthalmopathy progression occurred within 18 months, Graves' hyperthyroidism was stable. Criteria for exclusion of patients were uncontrolled infection, other autoimmune disease, pregnancy or lactation. Amplified regions were TCR beta CDR3 sequences from RNA transcripts. The primer set for the first-round RT-PCR of the TCR CDR3 was HTBI. MiXCR, run by TCRdb on the multiplex PCR reads, gives a single entry per CDR3 protein. Of around 580,000 distinct CDR3 sequences in the sample, around 46% were seen once. This CDR3 is 13 amino acids long. Germline assignment: CDR1 SEHNR and CDR2 FQNEAQ (reference sequence).

The source material was peripheral blood or thyroid tissue (not recorded which). This chain connects TRBV7-9 to TRBJ1-2, with TRBD1 identical over 7 bases. This TCR was recovered from a woman younger than 35 with Graves' hyperthyroidism. This CDR3 reads CASSLGDSYGYTF. The DNA for the CDR3 is TGCGCCAGCAGCTTGGGGGACAGCTATGGCTACACCTTC.